The clone carrying this T cell receptor beta chain has only one observation. The data stem from a study of OX40 agonist ivuxolimab in advanced cancers. Profiling relied on immunoSEQ multiplex PCR, and the TCRdb table lists in-frame clones only, not all of them. The sample contains about 60,000 clones, 93% of which appear only once. The germline V gene encodes CDR1 MDHEN and CDR2 SYDVKM. The CDR3 is made up of 14 amino acids. The ends were cut back, 5 bases at V and 0 bases at J, with 11 bases in the middle. The specimen comprised CD4+ or CD8+ T cells sorted from blood, sampled in a trial of the OX40 agonist ivuxolimab. The genes are TRBV28 and TRBJ2-7; D is ambiguous. The clonotype originates from an adult with an advanced solid tumor such as melanoma, head and neck, liver or kidney cancer. In DNA, the CDR3 is TGTGCCAGCAGTCCCAGAAGGAGCTCCTACGAGCAGTACTTC. It codes for CASSPRRSSYEQYF.